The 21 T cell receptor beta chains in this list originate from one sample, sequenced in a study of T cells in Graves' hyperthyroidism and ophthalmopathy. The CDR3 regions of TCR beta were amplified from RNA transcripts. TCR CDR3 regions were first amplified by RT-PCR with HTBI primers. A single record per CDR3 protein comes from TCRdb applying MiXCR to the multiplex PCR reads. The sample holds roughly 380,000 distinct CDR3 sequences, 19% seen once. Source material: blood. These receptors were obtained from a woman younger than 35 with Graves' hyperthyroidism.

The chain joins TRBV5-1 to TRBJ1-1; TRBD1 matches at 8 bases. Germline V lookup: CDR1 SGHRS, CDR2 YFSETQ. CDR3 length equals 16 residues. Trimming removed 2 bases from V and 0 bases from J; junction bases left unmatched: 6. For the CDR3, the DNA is TGCGCCAGCAGCTTACCAAAGACAGGGGTGAACACTGAAGCTTTCTTT. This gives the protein CASSLPKTGVNTEAFF.

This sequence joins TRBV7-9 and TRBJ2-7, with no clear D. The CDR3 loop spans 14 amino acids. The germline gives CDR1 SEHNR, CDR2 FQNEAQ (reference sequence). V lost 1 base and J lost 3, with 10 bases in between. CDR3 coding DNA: TGTGCCAGCAGCTTAGTCTACAGCAGCTACGAGCAGTACTTC. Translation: CASSLVYSSYEQYF.

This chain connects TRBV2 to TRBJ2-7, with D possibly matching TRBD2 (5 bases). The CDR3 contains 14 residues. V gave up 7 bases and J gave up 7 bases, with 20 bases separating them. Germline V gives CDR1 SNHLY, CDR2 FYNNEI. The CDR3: CASIPRAFEGEQYF. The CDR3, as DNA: TGTGCCAGCATCCCCCGGGCCTTCGAGGGAGAGCAGTACTTC.

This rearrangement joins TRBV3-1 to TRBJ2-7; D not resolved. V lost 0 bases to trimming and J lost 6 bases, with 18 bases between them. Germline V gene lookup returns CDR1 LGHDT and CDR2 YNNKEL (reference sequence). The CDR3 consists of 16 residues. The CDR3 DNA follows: TGTGCCAGCAGCCAAGAGGGGTATAAGGTACGTCGCGAGCAGTACTTC. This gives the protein CASSQEGYKVRREQYF.

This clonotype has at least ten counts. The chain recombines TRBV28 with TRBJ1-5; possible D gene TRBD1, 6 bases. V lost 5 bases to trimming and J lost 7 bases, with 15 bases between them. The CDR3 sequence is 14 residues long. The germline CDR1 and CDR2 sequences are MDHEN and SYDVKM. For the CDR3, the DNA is TGTGCCAGCAGTATGGTACAGGGCGGACAGCCCCAGCATTTT. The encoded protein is CASSMVQGGQPQHF.

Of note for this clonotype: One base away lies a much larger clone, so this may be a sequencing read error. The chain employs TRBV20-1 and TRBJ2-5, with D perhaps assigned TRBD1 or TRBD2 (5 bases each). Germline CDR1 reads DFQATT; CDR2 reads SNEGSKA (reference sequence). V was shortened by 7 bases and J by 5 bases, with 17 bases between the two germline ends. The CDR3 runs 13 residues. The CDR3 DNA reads TGCAGTGTTGGGGACGGCGTCTGGGAGACCCAGTACTTC. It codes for CSVGDGVWETQYF.

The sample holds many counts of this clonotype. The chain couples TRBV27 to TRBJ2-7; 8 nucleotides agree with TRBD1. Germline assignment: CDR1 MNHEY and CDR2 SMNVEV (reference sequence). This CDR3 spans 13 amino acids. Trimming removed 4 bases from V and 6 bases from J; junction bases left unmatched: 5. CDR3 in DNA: TGTGCCAGCAGTTGGACAGGGACGGGCGAGCAGTACTTC. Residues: CASSWTGTGEQYF.

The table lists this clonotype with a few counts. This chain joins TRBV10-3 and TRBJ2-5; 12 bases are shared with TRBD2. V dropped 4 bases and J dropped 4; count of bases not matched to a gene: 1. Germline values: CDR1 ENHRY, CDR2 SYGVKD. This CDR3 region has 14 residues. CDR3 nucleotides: TGTGCCATCAGTGCTAGCGGGGGGGGAGAGACCCAGTACTTC. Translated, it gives CAISASGGGETQYF.

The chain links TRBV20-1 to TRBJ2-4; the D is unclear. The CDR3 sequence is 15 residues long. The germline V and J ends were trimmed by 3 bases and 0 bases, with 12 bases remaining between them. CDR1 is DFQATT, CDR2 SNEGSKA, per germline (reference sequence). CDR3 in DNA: TGCAGTGCTAGTAGGCAGCCGTCAGCCAAAAACATTCAGTACTTC. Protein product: CSASRQPSAKNIQYF.

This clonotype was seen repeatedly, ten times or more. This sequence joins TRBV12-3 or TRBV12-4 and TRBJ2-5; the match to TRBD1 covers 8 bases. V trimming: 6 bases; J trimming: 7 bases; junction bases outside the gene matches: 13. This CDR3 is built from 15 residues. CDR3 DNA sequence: TGTGCCAGCAGCCCAACGGGACAGGCGGAGGTGACCCAGTACTTC. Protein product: CASSPTGQAEVTQYF.

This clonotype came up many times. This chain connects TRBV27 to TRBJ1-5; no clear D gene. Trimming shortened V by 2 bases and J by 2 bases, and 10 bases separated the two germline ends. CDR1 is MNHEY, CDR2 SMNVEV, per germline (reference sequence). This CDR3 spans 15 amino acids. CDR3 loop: CASSLIGRGNQPQHF. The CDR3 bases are TGTGCCAGCAGTTTAATAGGCCGAGGCAATCAGCCCCAGCATTTT.

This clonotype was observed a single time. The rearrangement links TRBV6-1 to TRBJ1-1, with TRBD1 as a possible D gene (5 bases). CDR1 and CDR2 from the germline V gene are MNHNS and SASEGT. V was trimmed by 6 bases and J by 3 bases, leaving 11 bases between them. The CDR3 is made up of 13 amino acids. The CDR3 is CASRRGRDTEAFF. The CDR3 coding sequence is TGTGCCAGCAGGAGGGGCAGGGACACTGAAGCTTTCTTT.

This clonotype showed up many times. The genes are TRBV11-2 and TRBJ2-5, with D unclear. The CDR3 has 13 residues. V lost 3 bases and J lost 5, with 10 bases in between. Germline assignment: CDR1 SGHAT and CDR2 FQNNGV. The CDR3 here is CASSFTQTETQYF. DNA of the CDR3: TGTGCCAGCAGCTTCACACAAACGGAGACCCAGTACTTC.

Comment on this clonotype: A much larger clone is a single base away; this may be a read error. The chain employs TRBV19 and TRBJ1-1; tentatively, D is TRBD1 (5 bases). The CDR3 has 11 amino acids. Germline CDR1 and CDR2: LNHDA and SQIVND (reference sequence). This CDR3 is CVSGENTEALF. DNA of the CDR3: TGTGTCTCGGGGGAGAACACTGAAGCTCTCTTT.

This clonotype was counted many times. The CDR3: CSASTGTSVSYEQYF. CDR3 DNA sequence: TGCAGTGCTAGTACCGGGACTAGCGTCTCCTACGAGCAGTACTTC. The V call is TRBV20-1, the J call TRBJ2-7, with 10 bases identical to TRBD2. Germline CDR1 reads DFQATT; CDR2 reads SNEGSKA (reference sequence). This CDR3 is built from 15 residues. With V trimmed by 3 bases and J by 0 bases, 5 bases remained unmatched.

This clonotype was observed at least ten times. CDR3 in DNA: TGTGCCAGCAGCCTAGCTGCCCTCGGACAGGCCGACTCTGGAAACACCATATATTTT. It is translated as CASSLAALGQADSGNTIYF. V and J are TRBV12-3 or TRBV12-4 and TRBJ1-3; 7 bases fit TRBD1. J lost 0 bases, V lost 6 bases, and 17 bases had no gene match. CDR3 size: 19 residues.

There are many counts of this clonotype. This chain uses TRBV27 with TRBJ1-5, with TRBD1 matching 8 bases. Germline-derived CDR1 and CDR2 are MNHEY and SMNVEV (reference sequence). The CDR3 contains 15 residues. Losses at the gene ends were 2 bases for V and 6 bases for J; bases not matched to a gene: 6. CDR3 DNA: TGTGCCAGCAGTTTAGCCAGGGGGCGCGTTCAGCCCCAGCATTTT. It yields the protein CASSLARGRVQPQHF.

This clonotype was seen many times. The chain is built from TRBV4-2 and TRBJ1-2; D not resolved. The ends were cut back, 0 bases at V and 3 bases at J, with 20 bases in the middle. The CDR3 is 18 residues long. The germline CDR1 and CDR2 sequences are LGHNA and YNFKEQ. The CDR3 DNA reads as TGTGCCAGCAGCCAAGAAAAAGGGAGTCGGTGGGGAGACTATGGCTACACCTTC. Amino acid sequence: CASSQEKGSRWGDYGYTF.

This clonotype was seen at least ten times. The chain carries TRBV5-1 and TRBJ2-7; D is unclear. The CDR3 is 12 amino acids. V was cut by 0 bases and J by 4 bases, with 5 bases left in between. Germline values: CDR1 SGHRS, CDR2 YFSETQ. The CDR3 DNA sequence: TGCGCCAGCAGCTTGGACAAATACGAGCAGTACTTC. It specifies CASSLDKYEQYF. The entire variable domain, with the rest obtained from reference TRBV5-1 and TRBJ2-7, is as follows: KAGVTQTPRYLIKTRGQQVTLSCSPISGHRSVSWYQQTPGQGLQFLFEYFSETQRNKGNFPGRFSGRQFSNSRSEMNVSTLELGDSALYLCASSLDKYEQYFGPGTRLTVT.

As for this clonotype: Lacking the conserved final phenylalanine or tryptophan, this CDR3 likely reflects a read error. CDR3 residues: CASSFPGANTGELFY. CDR3 nucleotide sequence: TGTGCCAGTAGTTTCCCGGGCGCGAACACCGGGGAGCTGTTTTAT. The chain links TRBV19 to TRBJ2-2; no clear D. Germline V gives CDR1 LNHDA, CDR2 SQIVND (reference sequence). The CDR3 has 15 residues. V was clipped by 5 bases and J by 0 bases, with 10 bases between them.

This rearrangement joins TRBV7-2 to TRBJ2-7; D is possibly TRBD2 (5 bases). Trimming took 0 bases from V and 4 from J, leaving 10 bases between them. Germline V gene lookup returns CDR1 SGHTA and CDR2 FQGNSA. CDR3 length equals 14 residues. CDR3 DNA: TGTGCCAGCAGCTTAGCTCTAGCTGCTTACGAGCAGTACTTC. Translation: CASSLALAAYEQYF. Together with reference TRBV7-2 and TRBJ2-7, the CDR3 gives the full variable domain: GAGVSQSPSNKVTEKGKDVELRCDPISGHTALYWYRQSLGQGLEFLIYFQGNSAPDKSGLPSDRFSAERTGGSVSTLTIQRTQQEDSAVYLCASSLALAAYEQYFGPGTRLTVT.